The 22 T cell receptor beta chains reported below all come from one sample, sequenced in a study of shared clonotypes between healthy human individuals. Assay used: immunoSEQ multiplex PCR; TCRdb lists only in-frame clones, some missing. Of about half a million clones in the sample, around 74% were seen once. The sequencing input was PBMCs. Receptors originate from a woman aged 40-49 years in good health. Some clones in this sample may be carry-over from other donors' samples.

CDR3 residues: CASSPTGDLGGYTF. CDR3 DNA: TGCGCCAGCAGCCCTACAGGGGATCTGGGTGGCTACACCTTC. V usage is TRBV5-1 and J usage is TRBJ1-2; 7 positions agree with TRBD1. CDR1 and CDR2 from the germline V gene are SGHRS and YFSETQ. Trimming cost V 4 bases and J 7 bases; bases outside gene matches: 10. The CDR3 has 14 amino acids. Drawing the rest from reference TRBV5-1 and TRBJ1-2, the complete variable domain is KAGVTQTPRYLIKTRGQQVTLSCSPISGHRSVSWYQQTPGQGLQFLFEYFSETQRNKGNFPGRFSGRQFSNSRSEMNVSTLELGDSALYLCASSPTGDLGGYTFGSGTRLTVV.

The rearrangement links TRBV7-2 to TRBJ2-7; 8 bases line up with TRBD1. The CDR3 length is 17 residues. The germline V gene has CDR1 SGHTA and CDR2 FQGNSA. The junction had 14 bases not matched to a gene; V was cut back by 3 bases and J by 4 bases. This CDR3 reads CASSLAPTGTGDYEQYF. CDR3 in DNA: TGTGCCAGCAGCTTGGCCCCTACCGGGACAGGCGATTACGAGCAGTACTTC.

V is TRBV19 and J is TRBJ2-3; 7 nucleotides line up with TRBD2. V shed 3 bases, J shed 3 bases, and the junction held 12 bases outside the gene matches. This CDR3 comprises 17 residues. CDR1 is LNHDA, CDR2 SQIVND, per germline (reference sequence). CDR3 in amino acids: CASSMGRGGRSTDTQYF. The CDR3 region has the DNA TGTGCCAGTAGTATGGGTCGGGGAGGGAGAAGTACAGATACGCAGTATTTT.

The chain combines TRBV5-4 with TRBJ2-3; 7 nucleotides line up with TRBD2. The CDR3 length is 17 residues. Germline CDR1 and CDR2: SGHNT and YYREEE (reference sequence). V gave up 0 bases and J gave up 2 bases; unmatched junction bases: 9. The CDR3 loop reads CASSLASGSGYTDTQYF. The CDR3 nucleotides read TGTGCCAGCAGCTTGGCCTCGGGTAGCGGGTACACAGATACGCAGTATTTT.

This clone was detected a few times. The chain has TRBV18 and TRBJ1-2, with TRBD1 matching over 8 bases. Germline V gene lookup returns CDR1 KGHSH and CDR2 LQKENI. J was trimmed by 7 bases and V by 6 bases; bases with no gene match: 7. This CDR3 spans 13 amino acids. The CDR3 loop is CASSEGTGGGYTF. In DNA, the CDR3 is TGTGCCAGCTCGGAGGGGACAGGCGGTGGCTACACCTTC. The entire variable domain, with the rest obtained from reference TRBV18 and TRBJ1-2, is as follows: NAGVMQNPRHLVRRRGQEARLRCSPMKGHSHVYWYRQLPEEGLKFMVYLQKENIIDESGMPKERFSAEFPKEGPSILRIQQVVRGDSAAYFCASSEGTGGGYTFGSGTRLTVV.

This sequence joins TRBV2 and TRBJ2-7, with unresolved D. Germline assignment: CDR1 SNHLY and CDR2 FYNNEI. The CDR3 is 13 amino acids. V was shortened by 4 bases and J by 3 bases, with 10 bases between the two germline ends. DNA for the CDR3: TGTGCCAGCAGTGGGGGATTGGACTACGAGCAGTACTTC. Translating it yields CASSGGLDYEQYF.

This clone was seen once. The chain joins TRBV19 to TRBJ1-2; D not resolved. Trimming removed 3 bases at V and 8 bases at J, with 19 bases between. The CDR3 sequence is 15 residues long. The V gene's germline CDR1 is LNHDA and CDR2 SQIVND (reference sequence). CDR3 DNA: TGTGCCAGTAGTATTATAACGGATCTTTTGGTAGGCTACACCTTC. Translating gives CASSIITDLLVGYTF.

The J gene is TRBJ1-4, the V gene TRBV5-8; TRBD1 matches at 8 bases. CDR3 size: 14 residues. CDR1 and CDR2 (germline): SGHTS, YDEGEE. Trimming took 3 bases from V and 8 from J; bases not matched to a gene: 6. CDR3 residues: CASSSGQGGEKLFF. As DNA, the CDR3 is TGTGCCAGCAGCTCCGGACAGGGCGGAGAAAAACTGTTTTTT.

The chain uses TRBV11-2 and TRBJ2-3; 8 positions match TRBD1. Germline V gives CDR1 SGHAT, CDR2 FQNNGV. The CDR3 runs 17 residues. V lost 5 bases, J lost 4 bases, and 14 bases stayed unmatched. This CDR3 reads CASSQDPGGLGSDTQYF. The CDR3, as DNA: TGTGCCAGCAGCCAAGACCCAGGGGGCTTGGGCTCAGATACGCAGTATTTT.

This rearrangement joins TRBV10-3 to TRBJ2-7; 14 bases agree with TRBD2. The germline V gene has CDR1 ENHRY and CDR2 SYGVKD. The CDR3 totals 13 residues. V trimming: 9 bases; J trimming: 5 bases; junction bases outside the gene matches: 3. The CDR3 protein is CAMGTSGSNEQYF. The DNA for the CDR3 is TGTGCCATGGGGACTAGCGGGAGTAACGAGCAGTACTTC.

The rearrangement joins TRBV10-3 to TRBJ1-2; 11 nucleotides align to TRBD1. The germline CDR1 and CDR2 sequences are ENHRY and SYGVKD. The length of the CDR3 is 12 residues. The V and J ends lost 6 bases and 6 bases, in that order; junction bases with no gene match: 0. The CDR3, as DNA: TGTGCCATCAGGGACAGGGGGCATGGCTACACCTTC. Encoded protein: CAIRDRGHGYTF.

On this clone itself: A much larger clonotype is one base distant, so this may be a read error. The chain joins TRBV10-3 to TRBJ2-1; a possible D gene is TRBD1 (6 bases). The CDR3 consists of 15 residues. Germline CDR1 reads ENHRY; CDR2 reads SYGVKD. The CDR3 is CAISRWGQEYNGQFF. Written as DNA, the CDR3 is TGTGCCATCAGTCGTTGGGGGCAGGAATACAATGGGCAGTTCTTC.

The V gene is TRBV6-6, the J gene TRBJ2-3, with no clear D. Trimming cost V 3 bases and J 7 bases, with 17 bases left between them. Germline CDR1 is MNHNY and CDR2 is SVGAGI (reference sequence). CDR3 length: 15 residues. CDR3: CASSYSSDLGNTQYF. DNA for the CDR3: TGTGCCAGCAGTTATTCCTCCGACCTAGGAAATACGCAGTATTTT.

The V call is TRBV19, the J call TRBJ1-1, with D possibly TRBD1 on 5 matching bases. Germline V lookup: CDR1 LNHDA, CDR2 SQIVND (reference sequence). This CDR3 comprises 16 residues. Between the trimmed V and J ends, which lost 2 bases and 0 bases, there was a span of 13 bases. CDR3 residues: CASSIWGNGMNTEAFF. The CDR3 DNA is TGTGCCAGTAGTATATGGGGGAATGGCATGAACACTGAAGCTTTCTTT. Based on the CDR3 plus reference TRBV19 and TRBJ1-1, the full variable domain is DGGITQSPKYLFRKEGQNVTLSCEQNLNHDAMYWYRQDPGQGLRLIYYSQIVNDFQKGDIAEGYSVSREKKESFPLTVTSAQKNPTAFYLCASSIWGNGMNTEAFFGQGTRLTVV.

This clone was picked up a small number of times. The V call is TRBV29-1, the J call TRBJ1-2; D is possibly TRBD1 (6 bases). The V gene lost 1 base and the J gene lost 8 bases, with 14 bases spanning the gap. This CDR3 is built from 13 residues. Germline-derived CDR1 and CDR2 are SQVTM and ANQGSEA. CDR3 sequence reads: CSVEVPGARGYTF. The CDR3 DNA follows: TGCAGCGTTGAAGTACCAGGGGCTAGGGGCTACACCTTC.

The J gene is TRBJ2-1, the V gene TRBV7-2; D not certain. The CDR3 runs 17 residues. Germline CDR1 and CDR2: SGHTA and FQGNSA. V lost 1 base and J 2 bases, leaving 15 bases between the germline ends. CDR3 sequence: CASSLEPGDGAYNEQFF. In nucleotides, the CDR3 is TGTGCCAGCAGCTTAGAACCCGGCGACGGAGCCTACAATGAGCAGTTCTTC.

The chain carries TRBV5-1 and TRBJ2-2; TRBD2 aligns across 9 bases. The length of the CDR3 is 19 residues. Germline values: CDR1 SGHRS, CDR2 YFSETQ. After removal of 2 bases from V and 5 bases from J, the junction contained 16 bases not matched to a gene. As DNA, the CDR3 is TGCGCCAGCAGCTTCCCCCCAGGGGAGCGGGAGGTTCGTACCGGGGAGCTGTTTTTT. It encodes CASSFPPGEREVRTGELFF.

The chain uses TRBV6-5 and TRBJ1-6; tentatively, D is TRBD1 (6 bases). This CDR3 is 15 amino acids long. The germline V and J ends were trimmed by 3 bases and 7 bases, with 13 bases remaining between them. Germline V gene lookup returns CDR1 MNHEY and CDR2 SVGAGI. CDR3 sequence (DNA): TGTGCCAGCAGTTATTACGGGGGGCGGAATTCACCCCTCCACTTT. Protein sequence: CASSYYGGRNSPLHF.

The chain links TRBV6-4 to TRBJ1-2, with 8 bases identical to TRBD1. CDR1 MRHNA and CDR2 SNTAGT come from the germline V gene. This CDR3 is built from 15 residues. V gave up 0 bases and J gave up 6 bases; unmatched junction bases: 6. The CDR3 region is CASSDSGQGAHGYTF. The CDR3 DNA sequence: TGTGCCAGCAGTGACTCAGGTCAGGGGGCCCATGGCTACACCTTC.

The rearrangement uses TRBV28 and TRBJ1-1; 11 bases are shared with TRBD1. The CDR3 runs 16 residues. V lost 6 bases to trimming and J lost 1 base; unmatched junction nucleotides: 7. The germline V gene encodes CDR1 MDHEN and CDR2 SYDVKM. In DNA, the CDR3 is TGTGCCAGCAGCTCCAGGGACAGGGGGAAGAACACTGAAGCTTTCTTT. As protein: CASSSRDRGKNTEAFF.

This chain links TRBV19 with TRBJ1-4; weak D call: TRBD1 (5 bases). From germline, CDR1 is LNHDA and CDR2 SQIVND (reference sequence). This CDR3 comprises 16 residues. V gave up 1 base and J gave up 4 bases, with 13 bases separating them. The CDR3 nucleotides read TGTGCCAGTAGTATAGCAAAGGGACGCAGTAATGAAAAACTGTTTTTT. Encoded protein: CASSIAKGRSNEKLFF.

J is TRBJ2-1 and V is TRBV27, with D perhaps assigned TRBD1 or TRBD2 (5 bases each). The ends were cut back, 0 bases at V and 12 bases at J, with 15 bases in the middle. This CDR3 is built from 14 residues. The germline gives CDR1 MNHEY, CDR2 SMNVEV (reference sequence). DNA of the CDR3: TGTGCCAGCAGTTTATCAGCCAGGGCGGGCGTGCAGTTCTTC. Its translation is CASSLSARAGVQFF.